This T cell receptor (beta chain) is from a study of T-cell reconstitution after alpha-beta-depleted transplantation in children. This clonotype was seen repeatedly, ten times or more. TCRbeta library preparation incorporated unique molecular identifiers. MiXCR, run by TCRdb on the PCR reads, gives a single entry per CDR3 protein. The sample has 120,000 to 150,000 distinct CDR3 sequences, 8% to 10% seen once; the top ten hold roughly 18%. Germline CDR1 and CDR2: SEHNR and FQNEAQ (reference sequence). Trimming removed 1 base at V and 2 bases at J, with 10 bases between. The CDR3 runs 15 residues. This TCR was sampled from a female patient younger than 10 who had a stem cell transplant for congenital amegakaryocytic thrombocytopenia, so the T cells may come from the graft donor. The chain uses TRBV7-9 and TRBJ2-3; possibly TRBD1 or TRBD2 for D (5 bases each). The source material was PBMCs, mostly from graft donor cells, sampled 180 days after TCRalphabeta/CD19-depleted stem cell transplant. For the CDR3, the DNA is TGTGCCAGCAGCTTAGGGGGGAGACACACAGATACGCAGTATTTT. It is translated as CASSLGGRHTDTQYF.